This T cell receptor beta chain was sequenced during a study of OX40 agonist ivuxolimab in advanced cancers. Data came from immunoSEQ multiplex PCR; TCRdb stores just in-frame clones and leaves some out. This table holds roughly 70,000 clones, about nine tenths found once. V shed 4 bases and J shed 1 base, with 7 bases lying between them. The CDR3 extends over 13 amino acids. Per germline, CDR1 KGHSH and CDR2 LQKENI. The sequence was collected from an adult with an advanced solid tumor such as melanoma, head and neck, liver or kidney cancer. The rearrangement links TRBV18 to TRBJ1-1; D uncertain. The sample in question was CD4+ or CD8+ T cells sorted from blood, obtained in a trial of the OX40 agonist ivuxolimab. CDR3 sequence: CASSLITNTEAFF. DNA of the CDR3: TGTGCCAGCTCACTCATCACGAACACTGAAGCTTTCTTT. Filled out from reference TRBV18 and TRBJ1-1, the complete variable domain reads NAGVMQNPRHLVRRRGQEARLRCSPMKGHSHVYWYRQLPEEGLKFMVYLQKENIIDESGMPKERFSAEFPKEGPSILRIQQVVRGDSAAYFCASSLITNTEAFFGQGTRLTVV.